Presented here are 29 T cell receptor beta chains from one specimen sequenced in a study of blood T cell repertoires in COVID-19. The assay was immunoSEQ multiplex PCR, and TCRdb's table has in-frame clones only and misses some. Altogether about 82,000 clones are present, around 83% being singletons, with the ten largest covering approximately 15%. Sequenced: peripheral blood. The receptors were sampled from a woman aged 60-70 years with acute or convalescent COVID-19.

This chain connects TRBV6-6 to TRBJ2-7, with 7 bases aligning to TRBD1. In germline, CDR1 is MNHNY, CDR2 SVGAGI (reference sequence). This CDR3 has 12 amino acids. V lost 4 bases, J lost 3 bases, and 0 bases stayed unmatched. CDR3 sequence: CASSSGGYEQYF. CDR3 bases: TGTGCCAGCAGTTCAGGGGGCTACGAGCAGTACTTC.

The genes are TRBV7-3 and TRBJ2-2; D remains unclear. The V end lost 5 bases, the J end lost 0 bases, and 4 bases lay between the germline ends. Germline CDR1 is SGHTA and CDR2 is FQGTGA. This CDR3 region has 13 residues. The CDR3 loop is CASSQTNTGELFF. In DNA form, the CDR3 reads TGTGCCAGCAGCCAAACGAACACCGGGGAGCTGTTTTTT.

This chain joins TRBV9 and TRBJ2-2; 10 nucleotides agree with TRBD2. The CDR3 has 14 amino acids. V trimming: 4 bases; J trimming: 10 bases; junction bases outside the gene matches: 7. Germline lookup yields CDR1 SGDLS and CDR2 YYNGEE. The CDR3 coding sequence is TGTGCCAGCAGCCCGGGACTAGCGCGCGAGGAGCTGTTTTTT. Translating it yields CASSPGLAREELFF. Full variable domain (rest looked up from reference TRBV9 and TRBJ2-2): DSGVTQTPKHLITATGQRVTLRCSPRSGDLSVYWYQQSLDQGLQFLIQYYNGEERAKGNILERFSAQQFPDLHSELNLSSLELGDSALYFCASSPGLAREELFFGEGSRLTVL.

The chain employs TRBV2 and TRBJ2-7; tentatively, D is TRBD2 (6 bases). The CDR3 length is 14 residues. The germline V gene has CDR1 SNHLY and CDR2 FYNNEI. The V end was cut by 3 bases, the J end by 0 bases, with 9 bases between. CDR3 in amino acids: CASSERTTSYEQYF. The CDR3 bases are TGTGCCAGCAGTGAGCGGACTACCTCCTACGAGCAGTACTTC.

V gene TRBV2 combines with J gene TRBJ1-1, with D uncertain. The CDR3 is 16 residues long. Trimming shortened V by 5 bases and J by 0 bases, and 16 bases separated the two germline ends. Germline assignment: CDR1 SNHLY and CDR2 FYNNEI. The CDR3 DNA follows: TGTGCCAGCAGTCCCCGTCAGATTGGGCTGAACACTGAAGCTTTCTTT. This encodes CASSPRQIGLNTEAFF.

The CDR3 DNA reads TGTGCCAGCAACCCCCGGACAGCCCGCGGGGAGCAGTACTTC. Translation gives CASNPRTARGEQYF. This chain uses TRBV6-2 or TRBV6-3 with TRBJ2-7, with D perhaps matching TRBD1 (6 bases). The V gene lost 7 bases and the J gene lost 7 bases, with 20 bases spanning the gap. CDR1 is MNHEY, CDR2 SVGEGT, per germline. CDR3 length: 14 residues.

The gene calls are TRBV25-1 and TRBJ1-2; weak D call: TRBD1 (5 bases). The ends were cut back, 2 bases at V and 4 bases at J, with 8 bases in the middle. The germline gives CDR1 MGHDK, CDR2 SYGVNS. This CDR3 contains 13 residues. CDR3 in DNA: TGTGCCAGCAGTGAACAGGGCGGCTATGGCTACACCTTC. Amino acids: CASSEQGGYGYTF.

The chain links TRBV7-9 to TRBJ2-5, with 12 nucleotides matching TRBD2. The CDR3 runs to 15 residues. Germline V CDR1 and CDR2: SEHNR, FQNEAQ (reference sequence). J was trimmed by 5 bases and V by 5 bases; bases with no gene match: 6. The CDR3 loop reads CASSPLAGGLETQYF. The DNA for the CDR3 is TGTGCCAGCAGCCCGCTAGCGGGGGGGCTGGAGACCCAGTACTTC. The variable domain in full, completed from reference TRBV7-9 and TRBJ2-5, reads DTGVSQNPRHKITKRGQNVTFRCDPISEHNRLYWYRQTLGQGPEFLTYFQNEAQLEKSRLLSDRFSAERPKGSFSTLEIQRTEQGDSAMYLCASSPLAGGLETQYFGPGTRLLVL.

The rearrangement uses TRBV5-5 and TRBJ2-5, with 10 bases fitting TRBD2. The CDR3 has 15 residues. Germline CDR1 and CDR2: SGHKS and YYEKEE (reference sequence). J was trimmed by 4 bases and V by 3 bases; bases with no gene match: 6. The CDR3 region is CASSYLAGVVETQYF. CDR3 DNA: TGTGCCAGCAGCTATCTAGCGGGAGTGGTAGAGACCCAGTACTTC.

Here the CDR3 reads CASSLGGFVNYGYTF. The DNA of the CDR3 is TGTGCCAGCAGCTTGGGAGGTTTCGTAAACTATGGCTACACCTTC. The chain carries TRBV11-3 and TRBJ1-2; D remains unclear. The CDR3 is 15 amino acids. V shed 3 bases and J shed 2 bases, with 13 bases lying between them. CDR1 is SGHNT and CDR2 is YENEEA in the germline V gene.

CDR3 protein: CASSYPTDYSNQPQHF. Written as DNA, the CDR3 is TGTGCCAGCAGTTACCCTACAGATTATAGCAATCAGCCCCAGCATTTT. This rearrangement joins TRBV6-2 or TRBV6-3 to TRBJ1-5; D is ambiguous. Trimming shortened V by 2 bases and J by 0 bases, and 11 bases separated the two germline ends. In germline, CDR1 is MNHEY, CDR2 SVGEGT. The CDR3 is 16 amino acids.

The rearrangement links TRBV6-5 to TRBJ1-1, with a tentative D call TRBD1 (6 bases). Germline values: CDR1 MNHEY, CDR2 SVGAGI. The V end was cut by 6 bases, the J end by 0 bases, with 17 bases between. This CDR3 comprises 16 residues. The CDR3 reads CASSYGTTPMNTEAFF. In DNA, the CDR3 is TGTGCCAGCAGCTACGGGACAACTCCTATGAACACTGAAGCTTTCTTT.

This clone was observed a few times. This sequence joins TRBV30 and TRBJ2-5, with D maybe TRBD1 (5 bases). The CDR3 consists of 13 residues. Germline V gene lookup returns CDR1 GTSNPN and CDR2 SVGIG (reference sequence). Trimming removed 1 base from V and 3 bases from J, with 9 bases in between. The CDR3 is CAWSEDRKETQYF. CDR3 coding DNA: TGTGCCTGGAGTGAAGACAGAAAAGAGACCCAGTACTTC. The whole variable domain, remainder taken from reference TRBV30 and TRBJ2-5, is SQTIHQWPATLVQPVGSPLSLECTVEGTSNPNLYWYRQAAGRGLQLLFYSVGIGQISSEVPQNLSASRPQDRQFILSSKKLLLSDSGFYLCAWSEDRKETQYFGPGTRLLVL.

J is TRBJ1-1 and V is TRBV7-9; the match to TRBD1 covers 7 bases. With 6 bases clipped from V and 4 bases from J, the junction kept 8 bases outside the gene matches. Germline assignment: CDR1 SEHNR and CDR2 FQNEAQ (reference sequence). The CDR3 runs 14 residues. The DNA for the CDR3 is TGTGCCAGCAGACCAGGGGGAGCGGGCACTGAAGCTTTCTTT. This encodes CASRPGGAGTEAFF.

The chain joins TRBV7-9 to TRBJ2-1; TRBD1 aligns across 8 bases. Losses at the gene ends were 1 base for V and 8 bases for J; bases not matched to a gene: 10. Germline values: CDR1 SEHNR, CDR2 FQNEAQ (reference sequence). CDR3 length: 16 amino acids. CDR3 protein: CASSLGDRGPWDEQFF. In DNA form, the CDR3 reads TGTGCCAGCAGCTTAGGTGACAGGGGCCCCTGGGATGAGCAGTTCTTC.

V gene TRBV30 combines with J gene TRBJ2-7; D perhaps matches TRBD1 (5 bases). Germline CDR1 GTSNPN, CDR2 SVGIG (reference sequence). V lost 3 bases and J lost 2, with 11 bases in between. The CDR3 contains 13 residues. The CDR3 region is CAWREGAAYEQYF. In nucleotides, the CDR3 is TGTGCCTGGAGGGAAGGGGCAGCCTACGAGCAGTACTTC.

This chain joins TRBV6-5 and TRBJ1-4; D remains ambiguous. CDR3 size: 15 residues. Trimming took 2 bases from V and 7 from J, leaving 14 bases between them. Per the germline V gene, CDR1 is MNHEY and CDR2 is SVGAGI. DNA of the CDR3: TGTGCCAGCAGTTACCGGGAGGGCGTAGGTGAAAAACTGTTTTTT. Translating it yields CASSYREGVGEKLFF.

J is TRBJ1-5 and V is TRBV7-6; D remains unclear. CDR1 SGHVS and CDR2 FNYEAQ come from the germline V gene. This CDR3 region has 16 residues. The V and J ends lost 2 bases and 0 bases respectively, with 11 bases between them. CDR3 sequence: CASSLSGSGSNQPQHF. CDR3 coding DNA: TGTGCCAGCAGCTTATCGGGGAGCGGTAGCAATCAGCCCCAGCATTTT. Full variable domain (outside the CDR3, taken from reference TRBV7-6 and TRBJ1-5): GAGVSQSPRYKVTKRGQDVALRCDPISGHVSLYWYRQALGQGPEFLTYFNYEAQQDKSGLPNDRFSAERPEGSISTLTIQRTEQRDSAMYRCASSLSGSGSNQPQHFGDGTRLSIL.

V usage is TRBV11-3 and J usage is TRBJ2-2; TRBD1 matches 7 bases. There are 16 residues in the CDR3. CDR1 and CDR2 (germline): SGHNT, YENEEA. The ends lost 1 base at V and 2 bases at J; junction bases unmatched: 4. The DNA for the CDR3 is TGTGCCAGCAGCTTAGGAGACAGGGATAACACCGGGGAGCTGTTTTTT. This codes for CASSLGDRDNTGELFF. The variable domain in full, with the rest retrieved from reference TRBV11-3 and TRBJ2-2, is EAGVVQSPRYKIIEKKQPVAFWCNPISGHNTLYWYLQNLGQGPELLIRYENEEAVDDSQLPKDRFSAERLKGVDSTLKIQPAELGDSAVYLCASSLGDRDNTGELFFGEGSRLTVL.

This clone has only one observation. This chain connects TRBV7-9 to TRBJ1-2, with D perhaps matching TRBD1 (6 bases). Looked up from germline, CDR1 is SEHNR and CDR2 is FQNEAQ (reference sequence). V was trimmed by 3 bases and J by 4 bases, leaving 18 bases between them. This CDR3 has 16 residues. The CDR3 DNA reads TGTGCCAGCAGCTTCACCAAACAATTACAGGGCTATGGCTACACCTTC. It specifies CASSFTKQLQGYGYTF.

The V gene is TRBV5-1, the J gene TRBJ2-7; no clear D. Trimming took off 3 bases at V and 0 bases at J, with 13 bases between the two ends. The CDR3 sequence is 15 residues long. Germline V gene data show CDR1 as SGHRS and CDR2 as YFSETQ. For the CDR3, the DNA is TGCGCCAGCAGCTCCCCAAACACGAACTCCTACGAGCAGTACTTC. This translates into CASSSPNTNSYEQYF.

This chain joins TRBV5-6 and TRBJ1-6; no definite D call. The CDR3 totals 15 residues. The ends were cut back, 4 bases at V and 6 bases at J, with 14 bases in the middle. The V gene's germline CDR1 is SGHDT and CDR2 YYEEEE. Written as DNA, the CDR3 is TGTGCCAGCAGCCCCGCGGGTAACCTTAATTCACCCCTCCACTTT. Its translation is CASSPAGNLNSPLHF.

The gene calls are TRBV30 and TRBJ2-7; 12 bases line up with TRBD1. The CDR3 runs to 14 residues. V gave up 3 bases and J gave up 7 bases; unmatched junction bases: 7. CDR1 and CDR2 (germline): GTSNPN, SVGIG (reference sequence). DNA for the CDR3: TGTGCCTGGAGGGGACAGGGGGCGCTTCAGGAGCAGTACTTC. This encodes CAWRGQGALQEQYF.

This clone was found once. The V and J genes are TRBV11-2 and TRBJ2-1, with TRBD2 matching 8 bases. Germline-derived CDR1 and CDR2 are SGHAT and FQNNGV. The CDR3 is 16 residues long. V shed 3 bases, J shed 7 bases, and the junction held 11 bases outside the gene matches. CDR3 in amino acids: CASSLSRGGLKNEQFF. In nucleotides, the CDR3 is TGTGCCAGCAGCTTGAGTCGGGGGGGCTTGAAGAATGAGCAGTTCTTC.

CDR3 bases: TGTGCCAGCACCTTGGTAGCGGGGACGCAGTATTTT. As protein: CASTLVAGTQYF. The chain joins TRBV2 to TRBJ2-3, with TRBD2 matching over 8 bases. Germline V lookup: CDR1 SNHLY, CDR2 FYNNEI. The CDR3 is 12 residues long. V lost 7 bases and J lost 9; bases outside the gene matches: 6.

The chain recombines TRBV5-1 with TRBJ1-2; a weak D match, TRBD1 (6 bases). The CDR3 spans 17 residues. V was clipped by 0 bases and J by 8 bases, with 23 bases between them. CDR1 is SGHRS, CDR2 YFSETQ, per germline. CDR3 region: CASSLDQGPSEYSGYTF. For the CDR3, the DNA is TGCGCCAGCAGCTTGGATCAGGGGCCGAGTGAATATAGCGGCTACACCTTC.

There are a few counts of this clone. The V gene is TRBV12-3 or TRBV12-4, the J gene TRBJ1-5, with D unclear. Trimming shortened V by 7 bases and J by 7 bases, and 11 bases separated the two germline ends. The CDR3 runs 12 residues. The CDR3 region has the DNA TGTGCCAGCACTCGAGGGATCCAGCCCCAGCATTTT. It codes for CASTRGIQPQHF.

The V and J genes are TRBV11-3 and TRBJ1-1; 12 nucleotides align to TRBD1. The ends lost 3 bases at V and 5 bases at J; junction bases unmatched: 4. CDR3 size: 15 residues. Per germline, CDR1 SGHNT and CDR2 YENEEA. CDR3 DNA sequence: TGTGCCAGCAGCTTGGGACAGGGGGCATGGACTGAAGCTTTCTTT. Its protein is CASSLGQGAWTEAFF.

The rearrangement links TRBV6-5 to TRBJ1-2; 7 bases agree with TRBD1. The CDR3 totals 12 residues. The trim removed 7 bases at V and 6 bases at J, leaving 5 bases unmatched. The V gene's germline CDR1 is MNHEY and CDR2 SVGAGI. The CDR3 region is CASTLTGHGYTF. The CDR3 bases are TGTGCCAGCACCCTGACAGGGCATGGCTACACCTTC.